This entry describes one T cell receptor (beta chain). The sample comes from a study of blood T cell repertoires in COVID-19. Study context: The origin of the acute and convalescent COVID-19 samples was the United States, Italy and Spain.

The CDR3 is made up of 14 amino acids. From germline, CDR1 is SGHTS and CDR2 YDEGEE. V lost 5 bases, J lost 4 bases, and 15 bases lay in between. Authors' methods: Estimates of nucleated cell counts were drawn from the amplification of reference gene primers. Sequencing used immunoSEQ multiplex PCR; TCRdb keeps in-frame clones, though not all of them. The DNA was the basis for D and trimming; V, J and clone size are from that table. The sample lists 250,000 or so clones, 83% occurring once. This chain joins TRBV5-8 and TRBJ1-2, with a tentative D call TRBD1 (6 bases). The receptor was derived from a human donor in a cohort sampled during active COVID-19. The specimen sequenced was peripheral blood. The CDR3 loop is CASSSTGMGYGYTF. Written as DNA, the CDR3 is TGTGCCAGCAGTTCTACAGGGATGGGCTATGGCTACACCTTC.